One sample yielded the 18 T cell receptor beta chains listed below, sequenced in a study of T cells after yellow fever vaccination. Using its own MiXCR run on the 5' RACE reads, TCRdb lists one record per CDR3 protein. The table lists about 580,000 distinct CDR3 sequences, approximately 16% of them singletons, with 17% in the top ten. Source: PBMCs, taken 4 to 6 days after the first yellow fever vaccination. These receptors were taken from a man aged 18 to 30 who received the YFV17D yellow fever vaccine.

The chain recombines TRBV2 with TRBJ2-7; 7 positions agree with TRBD1. J was trimmed by 0 bases and V by 6 bases; bases with no gene match: 8. The CDR3 length is 15 residues. CDR1 SNHLY and CDR2 FYNNEI come from the germline V gene. CDR3 loop: CASRRDRPSSYEQYF. DNA for the CDR3: TGTGCCAGCAGAAGGGACAGACCGAGCTCCTACGAGCAGTACTTC.

A few counts support this clonotype. The chain joins TRBV20-1 to TRBJ2-7; D call uncertain. V was trimmed by 6 bases and J by 3 bases, leaving 18 bases between them. The CDR3 contains 14 residues. Germline-derived CDR1 and CDR2 are DFQATT and SNEGSKA (reference sequence). CDR3 loop: CSARSSGSYYEQYF. CDR3 nucleotides: TGCAGTGCAAGATCCTCCGGATCTTACTACGAGCAGTACTTC.

J is TRBJ2-6 and V is TRBV20-1; D assignment may be TRBD1 or TRBD2 (5 bases each). Germline CDR1 and CDR2: DFQATT and SNEGSKA (reference sequence). The CDR3 is 12 amino acids. V was cut by 4 bases and J by 8 bases, with 9 bases left in between. CDR3 nucleotides: TGCAGTGCTATTGGGACGACCAACGTCCTGACTTTC. The encoded protein is CSAIGTTNVLTF.

The chain's CDR3 is CARSPGGWTGELFF. CDR3 DNA: TGTGCCAGGAGCCCCGGGGGGTGGACCGGGGAGCTGTTTTTT. The chain combines TRBV5-3 with TRBJ2-2; 7 positions agree with TRBD2. Being an ORF, TRBV5-3 has a function that is uncertain. This CDR3 is 14 amino acids long. J was trimmed by 5 bases and V by 8 bases; bases with no gene match: 9.

The V and J genes are TRBV27 and TRBJ2-1; the match to TRBD2 covers 15 bases. This CDR3 has 15 amino acids. CDR1 MNHEY and CDR2 SMNVEV come from the germline V gene (reference sequence). V lost 6 bases and J lost 12; bases outside the gene matches: 9. CDR3 in DNA: TGTGCCAGCAGCACCAGGACTAGCGGGGGGGCCGGGCAGTTCTTC. Translating gives CASSTRTSGGAGQFF.

This clonotype was found a few times. The chain joins TRBV20-1 to TRBJ2-1; no clear D gene. The germline CDR1 and CDR2 sequences are DFQATT and SNEGSKA (reference sequence). The CDR3 has 15 residues. V shed 2 bases and J shed 0 bases, with 11 bases lying between them. The CDR3 coding sequence is TGCAGTGCTAGAAGCTCGTTCAGCTCCTACAATGAGCAGTTCTTC. Translation: CSARSSFSSYNEQFF.

This clonotype was counted a few times. J is TRBJ2-5 and V is TRBV20-1; 8 nucleotides agree with TRBD1. This CDR3 is 14 amino acids long. V was pared by 1 base and J by 4 bases, with 5 bases of the junction left unmatched. Per the germline V gene, CDR1 is DFQATT and CDR2 is SNEGSKA (reference sequence). CDR3 nucleotide sequence: TGCAGTGCTAGAGTACAGGGGGTACGAGAGACCCAGTACTTC. This codes for CSARVQGVRETQYF.

This clonotype was counted between two and nine times. The J gene is TRBJ2-3, the V gene TRBV20-1; 9 bases are a match to TRBD2. The CDR3 is 15 amino acids. The germline V gene has CDR1 DFQATT and CDR2 SNEGSKA (reference sequence). After removal of 3 bases from V and 4 bases from J, the junction contained 8 bases not matched to a gene. CDR3 protein: CSASGGGAWADTQYF. CDR3 bases: TGCAGTGCTAGTGGCGGGGGGGCCTGGGCAGATACGCAGTATTTT.

This clonotype was seen a handful of times. The chain carries TRBV20-1 and TRBJ2-3, with 8 bases lining up with TRBD2. The CDR3 extends over 15 amino acids. Germline V gives CDR1 DFQATT, CDR2 SNEGSKA (reference sequence). V shed 0 bases, J shed 3 bases, and the junction held 5 bases outside the gene matches. CDR3 DNA sequence: TGCAGTGCTAGAGATGGGCGCGGGGGGACAGATACGCAGTATTTT. Translated, it gives CSARDGRGGTDTQYF.

This clonotype was detected a few times. The chain is built from TRBV7-3 and TRBJ2-5; D unresolved. Germline V gives CDR1 SGHTA, CDR2 FQGTGA. Trimming pared 5 bases from V and 4 bases from J, leaving 11 bases between. The CDR3 length is 13 residues. CDR3 sequence reads: CASSPRARETQYF. DNA of the CDR3: TGTGCCAGCAGCCCAAGGGCCCGAGAGACCCAGTACTTC.

The chain uses TRBV6-1 and TRBJ1-3, with 8 bases matching TRBD1. This CDR3 contains 13 residues. V shed 5 bases, J shed 11 bases, and the junction held 8 bases outside the gene matches. The germline gives CDR1 MNHNS, CDR2 SASEGT. CDR3 loop: CASSPLTGAAIYF. CDR3 nucleotide sequence: TGTGCCAGCAGTCCGCTGACAGGGGCAGCCATATATTTT.

This clonotype was detected only a few times. The chain joins TRBV6-5 to TRBJ2-1; D is perhaps TRBD2 (5 bases). CDR3 size: 14 residues. Germline V gives CDR1 MNHEY, CDR2 SVGAGI. V was shortened by 4 bases and J by 6 bases, with 13 bases between the two germline ends. The CDR3 DNA sequence: TGTGCCAGCAGTTGGACTCAAAACCGCAATGAGCAGTTCTTC. Translating gives CASSWTQNRNEQFF.

The chain uses TRBV4-2 and TRBJ2-1; tentatively, D is TRBD2 (5 bases). The CDR3 consists of 13 residues. Deletions cut 1 base from V and 6 bases from J, with 7 bases between. Germline CDR1 and CDR2: LGHNA and YNFKEQ. The CDR3 DNA follows: TGTGCCAGCAGCCAAGCGGGGTCCAATGAGCAGTTCTTC. This sequence encodes CASSQAGSNEQFF.

In its sample, this clonotype was seen a few times. The genes are TRBV15 and TRBJ2-4, with 7 bases identical to TRBD2. This CDR3 is built from 15 residues. Looked up from germline, CDR1 is LNHNV and CDR2 is YYDKDF (reference sequence). With 1 base clipped from V and 5 bases from J, the junction kept 5 bases outside the gene matches. The chain's CDR3 is CATSRVERGQNIQYF. The CDR3 DNA is TGTGCCACCAGCAGAGTCGAGCGGGGCCAAAACATTCAGTACTTC.

The chain recombines TRBV3-1 with TRBJ2-7; tentative D call: TRBD2 (6 bases). Germline V gene data show CDR1 as LGHDT and CDR2 as YNNKEL (reference sequence). This CDR3 region has 15 residues. Trimming shortened V by 0 bases and J by 2 bases, and 11 bases separated the two germline ends. The CDR3 protein is CASSQDPSAAYEQYV. The CDR3 DNA follows: TGTGCCAGCAGCCAAGATCCTAGCGCGGCCTACGAGCAGTACGTC.

The chain uses TRBV6-1 and TRBJ1-6; tentatively, D is TRBD1 (6 bases). Germline CDR1 and CDR2: MNHNS and SASEGT. V was cut by 7 bases and J by 3 bases, with 13 bases left in between. There are 15 residues in the CDR3. The CDR3 DNA is TGTGCCAGCACCCACAGGGCCCACTATAATTCACCCCTCCACTTT. As protein: CASTHRAHYNSPLHF.

DNA for the CDR3: TGTGCCAGCAGCTTTTTTCGGGGGAACTACGAGCAGTACTTC. Its protein product is CASSFFRGNYEQYF. The chain uses TRBV7-2 and TRBJ2-7; weak D call: TRBD2 (6 bases). This CDR3 spans 14 amino acids. Germline assignment: CDR1 SGHTA and CDR2 FQGNSA. Trimming took off 3 bases at V and 3 bases at J, with 12 bases between the two ends. Looking up the rest from reference TRBV7-2 and TRBJ2-7 gives the full variable domain: GAGVSQSPSNKVTEKGKDVELRCDPISGHTALYWYRQSLGQGLEFLIYFQGNSAPDKSGLPSDRFSAERTGGSVSTLTIQRTQQEDSAVYLCASSFFRGNYEQYFGPGTRLTVT.

The chain has TRBV10-3 and TRBJ2-2; weak D call: TRBD2 (6 bases). This CDR3 is built from 14 residues. Per the germline V gene, CDR1 is ENHRY and CDR2 is SYGVKD. V gave up 9 bases and J gave up 4 bases, with 15 bases separating them. The CDR3 nucleotides are TGTGCCATTGCCGGGACGGAGGGCACCGGGGAGCTGTTTTTT. This codes for CAIAGTEGTGELFF.